The 18 T cell receptor beta chains reported below all come from one sample, sequenced in a study of blood T cell repertoires in COVID-19. The table came from immunoSEQ multiplex PCR; TCRdb's copy has only in-frame clones and leaves some out. The sample yields approximately 150,000 clones, roughly 80% seen once. Input material: peripheral blood. The receptors come from a man aged 65 to 85 with active or convalescent COVID-19.

The J gene is TRBJ2-3, the V gene TRBV7-2; perhaps TRBD2 as D (6 bases). The CDR3 consists of 15 residues. Trimming left V 6 bases short and J 1 base short, with 14 bases between. Per the germline V gene, CDR1 is SGHTA and CDR2 is FQGNSA. The CDR3 is CASSGDSLRTDTQYF. Here the CDR3 DNA reads TGTGCCAGCAGTGGGGACTCCCTTCGCACAGATACGCAGTATTTT.

The chain uses TRBV3-1 (or the pseudogene TRBV3-2) and TRBJ1-2; 7 bases fit TRBD1. The V gene's germline CDR1 is LGHDT and CDR2 YNNKEL (reference sequence). The V and J ends lost 0 bases and 7 bases, in that order; junction bases with no gene match: 14. CDR3 length: 17 amino acids. The CDR3 DNA follows: TGTGCCAGCAGCCAAGACCTAATGAGGGACAGAGGACCTGGCTACACCTTC. Its protein is CASSQDLMRDRGPGYTF.

The rearrangement joins TRBV5-1 to TRBJ2-7; the D gene is possibly TRBD2 (6 bases). The CDR3 length is 14 residues. V was clipped by 0 bases and J by 0 bases, with 7 bases between them. The V gene's germline CDR1 is SGHRS and CDR2 YFSETQ. The CDR3 region is CASSLDGSSYEQYF. CDR3 DNA sequence: TGCGCCAGCAGCTTGGACGGGAGCTCCTACGAGCAGTACTTC.

V and J are TRBV28 and TRBJ2-7; TRBD1 is a possible D gene (6 bases). Germline V gene data show CDR1 as MDHEN and CDR2 as SYDVKM. The CDR3 spans 14 residues. Trimming removed 3 bases at V and 2 bases at J, with 11 bases between. CDR3 DNA: TGTGCCAGCAGTTTGACAGGTTCAACCTACGAGCAGTACTTC. Translation: CASSLTGSTYEQYF.

The chain links TRBV7-9 to TRBJ1-1; no clear D gene. The CDR3 is made up of 14 amino acids. V was shortened by 5 bases and J by 2 bases, with 12 bases between the two germline ends. The germline V gene encodes CDR1 SEHNR and CDR2 FQNEAQ (reference sequence). The CDR3 is CASSLSGLNTEAFF. Written as DNA, the CDR3 is TGTGCCAGCAGCCTTAGCGGACTCAACACTGAAGCTTTCTTT.

This chain joins TRBV5-1 and TRBJ2-2, with D possibly matching TRBD2 (5 bases). The CDR3 has 14 residues. V lost 5 bases and J lost 3, with 11 bases in between. Germline V gene data show CDR1 as SGHRS and CDR2 as YFSETQ. CDR3 DNA sequence: TGCGCCAGCAGGCGGGTTGGAGACACCGGGGAGCTGTTTTTT. This translates into CASRRVGDTGELFF.

The J gene is TRBJ2-5, the V gene TRBV4-3; D is possibly TRBD2 (5 bases). Trimming left V 0 bases short and J 7 bases short, with 9 bases between. Germline V gene lookup returns CDR1 LGHNA and CDR2 YSLEER. CDR3 length: 13 amino acids. The CDR3 loop is CASSQERDGTQYF. The CDR3 DNA reads TGCGCCAGCAGCCAAGAGAGGGATGGGACCCAGTACTTC.

V usage is TRBV9 and J usage is TRBJ2-1; D remains ambiguous. Trimming cost V 0 bases and J 0 bases, with 4 bases left between them. The CDR3 runs 14 residues. The germline gives CDR1 SGDLS, CDR2 YYNGEE. The CDR3 loop is CASSVVVSYNEQFF. CDR3 coding DNA: TGTGCCAGCAGCGTAGTAGTCTCCTACAATGAGCAGTTCTTC.

The rearrangement links TRBV12-3 or TRBV12-4 to TRBJ1-5; D uncertain. V was cut by 5 bases and J by 3 bases, with 8 bases left in between. This CDR3 region has 13 residues. This chain's CDR3 is CASSPFVNQPQHF. CDR3 sequence (DNA): TGTGCCAGCAGTCCCTTCGTCAATCAGCCCCAGCATTTT.

The chain carries TRBV6-5 and TRBJ1-6; D possibly corresponds to TRBD1 (6 bases). Germline values: CDR1 MNHEY, CDR2 SVGAGI. This CDR3 is 15 amino acids long. Trimming removed 6 bases at V and 0 bases at J, with 9 bases between. The CDR3 coding sequence is TGTGCCAGCAGGCTGGGGGCCTCCTATAATTCACCCCTCCACTTT. Translating it yields CASRLGASYNSPLHF.

The chain combines TRBV4-1 with TRBJ2-3; 11 bases line up with TRBD2. The V gene's germline CDR1 is MGHRA and CDR2 YSYEKL. Trimming cost V 6 bases and J 2 bases; bases outside gene matches: 4. The CDR3 is made up of 15 amino acids. The CDR3 loop is CASRASGGFTDTQYF. The CDR3 DNA follows: TGCGCCAGCAGGGCTAGCGGGGGGTTCACAGATACGCAGTATTTT.

The chain couples TRBV12-3 or TRBV12-4 to TRBJ2-7; the D gene is possibly TRBD2 (7 bases). The CDR3 runs 13 residues. The germline V and J ends were trimmed by 3 bases and 6 bases, with 12 bases remaining between them. The chain's CDR3 is CASSFGGGREQYF. The CDR3, as DNA: TGTGCCAGCAGTTTTGGGGGGGGCCGCGAGCAGTACTTC.

This clone was found once. This sequence joins TRBV7-9 and TRBJ1-2; weak D call: TRBD1 (5 bases). V lost 5 bases and J 4 bases, leaving 23 bases between the germline ends. CDR1 is SEHNR and CDR2 is FQNEAQ in the germline V gene (reference sequence). The CDR3 loop spans 17 amino acids. CDR3: CASSPSRAGPGVYGYTF. Here the CDR3 DNA reads TGTGCCAGCAGCCCCTCCAGGGCGGGCCCGGGAGTCTATGGCTACACCTTC.

The chain combines TRBV28 with TRBJ1-3; 9 nucleotides agree with TRBD1. J gave up 5 bases and V 6 bases, and 11 bases lay outside the gene matches. The CDR3 runs to 16 residues. Germline CDR1 and CDR2: MDHEN and SYDVKM. This chain's CDR3 is CASSHANRGLRNTIYF. The CDR3 nucleotides are TGTGCCAGCAGCCACGCTAACAGGGGGCTGAGAAACACCATATATTTT.

V and J are TRBV11-2 and TRBJ1-2; D is unclear. Germline CDR1 and CDR2: SGHAT and FQNNGV. The CDR3 totals 14 residues. V was clipped by 5 bases and J by 6 bases, with 16 bases between them. The CDR3 here is CASSQTPRVDGYTF. Written as DNA, the CDR3 is TGTGCCAGCAGCCAAACCCCGCGCGTAGATGGCTACACCTTC.

V gene TRBV5-1 combines with J gene TRBJ1-2; TRBD1 is a possible D gene (5 bases). In germline, CDR1 is SGHRS, CDR2 YFSETQ. V was cut by 0 bases and J by 6 bases, with 21 bases left in between. This CDR3 comprises 17 residues. CDR3 in amino acids: CASSLAGVEVNIDGYTF. The CDR3 nucleotides read TGCGCCAGCAGCTTGGCGGGGGTCGAGGTGAACATTGATGGCTACACCTTC.

The gene calls are TRBV28 and TRBJ1-5; TRBD1 agrees at 7 bases. CDR3 length: 14 residues. The J segment lost 1 base and the V segment lost 3 bases, leaving 0 bases of the junction unmatched. Germline lookup yields CDR1 MDHEN and CDR2 SYDVKM. CDR3 nucleotide sequence: TGTGCCAGCAGTTTGGGACAGAGCAATCAGCCCCAGCATTTT. Translation gives CASSLGQSNQPQHF.

The chain couples TRBV5-1 to TRBJ1-1; possibly TRBD1 for D (5 bases). The CDR3 is 14 residues long. Trimming took 1 base from V and 4 from J, leaving 11 bases between them. The germline V gene encodes CDR1 SGHRS and CDR2 YFSETQ. This CDR3 reads CASSLSPGGTEAFF. CDR3 coding DNA: TGCGCCAGCAGCTTGTCGCCGGGGGGCACTGAAGCTTTCTTT.